This entry concerns a single T cell receptor beta chain. Libraries were prepared by immunoSEQ multiplex PCR; TCRdb keeps only in-frame clonotypes and omits some of them. The repertoire holds 100,000 or so clones, roughly 89% seen once, with 15% to 20% in the top ten. The germline V gene encodes CDR1 MDHEN and CDR2 SYDVKM. The trim removed 5 bases at V and 0 bases at J, leaving 14 bases unmatched. The CDR3 totals 20 residues. The record originates from a study of blood T cell repertoires in COVID-19. The chain carries TRBV28 and TRBJ2-2; TRBD2 matches 11 bases. The sequence came from a human donor with acute or convalescent COVID-19. The donor label of this sample is uncertain. Sequencing input: peripheral blood. The CDR3 region has the DNA TGTGCCAGCAGTAAAACTAGCGGGAGATCATTTGACGCGAACACCGGGGAGCTGTTTTTT. Its protein is CASSKTSGRSFDANTGELFF. Full variable domain (rest looked up from reference TRBV28 and TRBJ2-2): DVKVTQSSRYLVKRTGEKVFLECVQDMDHENMFWYRQDPGLGLRLIYFSYDVKMKEKGDIPEGYSVSREKKERFSLILESASTNQTSMYLCASSKTSGRSFDANTGELFFGEGSRLTVL.